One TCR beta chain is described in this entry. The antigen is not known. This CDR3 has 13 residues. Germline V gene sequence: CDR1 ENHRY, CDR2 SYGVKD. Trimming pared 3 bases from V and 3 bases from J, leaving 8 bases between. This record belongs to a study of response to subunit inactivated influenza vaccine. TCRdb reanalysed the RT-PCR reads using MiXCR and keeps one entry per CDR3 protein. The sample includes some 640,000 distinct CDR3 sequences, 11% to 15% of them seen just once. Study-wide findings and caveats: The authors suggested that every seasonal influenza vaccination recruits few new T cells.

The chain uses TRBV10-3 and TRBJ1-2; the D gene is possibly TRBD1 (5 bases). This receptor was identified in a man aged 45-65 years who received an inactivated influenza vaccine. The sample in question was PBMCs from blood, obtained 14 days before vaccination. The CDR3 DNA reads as TGTGCCATCAGTGACTCAGGGTACTATGGCTACACCTTC. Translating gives CAISDSGYYGYTF.